The source of this TCR beta chain is a study of Ad26.COV2.S vaccination and SARS-CoV-2 variants. Across the study: By the intramuscular route, Ad26.COV2.S was given once, or twice 56 days apart.

Using immunoSEQ multiplex PCR, the repertoire was profiled, and TCRdb retains in-frame clones only, with some absent. The sample holds about 350,000 clones, 88% seen once. Specified treatment: 15 to 20 received Ad26.COV2.S at low or high dose, single or two shots; 5 received placebo; per-sample allocation not given. Samples were taken on day 63 after the first vaccine or placebo injection. General observations from the study: The authors reported substantial breadth in spike-specific CD8+ and CD4+ T cell responses after vaccination.

CDR1 and CDR2 (germline): SGHVS, FQNEAQ. The ends lost 5 bases at V and 0 bases at J; junction bases unmatched: 7. The CDR3 runs 16 residues. About this clone: The antigen is undetermined.

This receptor was identified in a person between 18 and 65 years old who received the Ad26.COV2.S COVID-19 vaccine or a placebo. Specimen: peripheral blood, collected in a trial of Ad26.COV2.S vaccine versus placebo. The chain is built from TRBV7-8 and TRBJ2-1, with 7 bases matching TRBD1. CDR3 residues: CASSPAGTVSYNEQFF. The CDR3 DNA follows: TGTGCCAGCAGCCCAGCAGGGACAGTCTCCTACAATGAGCAGTTCTTC.